The present T cell receptor beta chain was sequenced within a study of cytotoxic CD8 clonotypes in ibrutinib-treated CLL. Using immunoSEQ multiplex PCR, the repertoire was profiled, and TCRdb retains in-frame clones only, with some absent. The table lists some 300,000 clones, just under 80% of them singletons. This CDR3 is built from 15 residues. The germline CDR1 and CDR2 sequences are SNHLY and FYNNEI. Trimming removed 6 bases from V and 4 bases from J; junction bases left unmatched: 7. The sequence derives from a human donor with chronic lymphocytic leukemia. This rearrangement joins TRBV2 to TRBJ2-1; 9 nucleotides agree with TRBD1. The sample here was PBMCs, taken before ibrutinib treatment. The CDR3 coding sequence is TGTGCCAGCAGCATACAGGGGGCGCGTTACAATGAGCAGTTCTTC. Translated: CASSIQGARYNEQFF.